The rows below give T cell receptor beta chains drawn from one sample of a study of T cells in localized non-small cell lung cancer. Profiling relied on immunoSEQ multiplex PCR, and the TCRdb table lists in-frame clones only, not all of them. The sample yields 70,000 to 100,000 clones, around 90% seen once. The sample consisted of PBMCs, taken before any cancer treatment. The source of these receptors is a woman aged 35 to 69 with stage II squamous cell lung carcinoma. Both conserved end residues are part of each CDR3. Each record gives: clone size, V gene, D gene, J gene, CDR3 protein, CDR3 DNA. The D gene is left open where the match is weak. Clone size, where shown, is once, few, many, or a class for clones that have expanded.

abundance: .; v_gene: TRBV5-6; d_gene: TRBD1; j_gene: TRBJ2-1; CDR3aa: CASSRTGGNEQFF; CDR3nt: TGTGCCAGCAGCCGGACAGGGGGGAATGAGCAGTTCTTC
abundance: .; v_gene: TRBV5-1; d_gene: .; j_gene: TRBJ1-1; CDR3aa: CASSLKVNTEAFF; CDR3nt: TGCGCCAGCAGCTTGAAGGTGAACACTGAAGCTTTCTTT
abundance: .; v_gene: TRBV5-5; d_gene: TRBD1; j_gene: TRBJ1-1; CDR3aa: CASSFWSGGFANMNTEAFF; CDR3nt: TGTGCCAGCAGCTTCTGGTCAGGGGGCTTTGCCAACATGAACACTGAAGCTTTCTTT
abundance: few; v_gene: TRBV5-1; d_gene: .; j_gene: TRBJ2-7; CDR3aa: CASSLGLFNEQYF; CDR3nt: TGCGCCAGCAGCTTAGGTCTCTTCAACGAGCAGTACTTC
abundance: .; v_gene: TRBV4-2; d_gene: .; j_gene: TRBJ2-2; CDR3aa: CASSHRDDTGELFF; CDR3nt: TGTGCCAGCAGCCATCGGGATGACACCGGGGAGCTGTTTTTT
abundance: .; v_gene: TRBV5-1; d_gene: .; j_gene: TRBJ2-7; CDR3aa: CASSLGAGAEQYF; CDR3nt: TGCGCCAGCAGCTTGGGGGCAGGGGCCGAGCAGTACTTC
abundance: .; v_gene: TRBV2; d_gene: TRBD1; j_gene: TRBJ2-7; CDR3aa: CASGQGSYEQYF; CDR3nt: TGTGCCAGCGGACAGGGGTCCTACGAGCAGTACTTC
abundance: .; v_gene: TRBV7-9; d_gene: .; j_gene: TRBJ2-7; CDR3aa: CASGDGSYEQYF; CDR3nt: TGTGCCAGCGGGGACGGATCCTACGAGCAGTACTTC
abundance: once; v_gene: TRBV2; d_gene: .; j_gene: TRBJ1-3; CDR3aa: CASSQTGWGNTIYF; CDR3nt: TGTGCCAGCAGCCAAACAGGGTGGGGAAACACCATATATTTT
abundance: .; v_gene: TRBV18; d_gene: TRBD1; j_gene: TRBJ1-4; CDR3aa: CASSREQGAVEKLFF; CDR3nt: TGTGCCAGCTCACGCGAGCAGGGGGCAGTGGAAAAACTGTTTTTT
abundance: .; v_gene: TRBV28; d_gene: TRBD1; j_gene: TRBJ2-3; CDR3aa: CASSLGTGVQDTQYF; CDR3nt: TGTGCCAGCAGTTTGGGGACAGGGGTTCAAGATACGCAGTATTTT
abundance: .; v_gene: TRBV14; d_gene: .; j_gene: TRBJ2-1; CDR3aa: CASSQLDANEQFF; CDR3nt: TGTGCCAGCAGCCAATTAGACGCTAATGAGCAGTTCTTC
abundance: .; v_gene: TRBV7-2; d_gene: .; j_gene: TRBJ1-2; CDR3aa: CASSPRGRFYGYTF; CDR3nt: TGTGCCAGCAGCCCAAGAGGGCGTTTCTATGGCTACACCTTC
abundance: .; v_gene: TRBV15; d_gene: .; j_gene: TRBJ2-3; CDR3aa: CATGASDAFLTDTQYF; CDR3nt: TGTGCCACGGGGGCCTCGGACGCATTCCTCACAGATACGCAGTATTTT
abundance: once; v_gene: TRBV5-1; d_gene: TRBD2; j_gene: TRBJ2-5; CDR3aa: CASALGGGQETQYF; CDR3nt: TGCGCCAGCGCCTTGGGGGGGGGTCAAGAGACCCAGTACTTC
abundance: .; v_gene: TRBV5-1; d_gene: .; j_gene: TRBJ1-1; CDR3aa: CASSYGQTSGTEAFF; CDR3nt: TGCGCCAGCAGCTACGGACAGACTTCAGGCACTGAAGCTTTCTTT
abundance: few; v_gene: TRBV5-4; d_gene: .; j_gene: TRBJ2-3; CDR3aa: CASSVGQLLVPDTQYF; CDR3nt: TGTGCCAGCAGCGTGGGTCAGCTCCTCGTGCCAGATACGCAGTATTTT
abundance: .; v_gene: TRBV19; d_gene: TRBD2; j_gene: TRBJ2-1; CDR3aa: CASSPTGASGIRGLDEQFF; CDR3nt: TGTGCCAGTAGTCCCACTGGGGCTAGCGGGATCCGCGGTTTGGATGAGCAGTTCTTC
abundance: .; v_gene: TRBV29-1; d_gene: TRBD1; j_gene: TRBJ1-1; CDR3aa: CSVADRGRTEAFF; CDR3nt: TGCAGCGTAGCGGACAGGGGAAGAACTGAAGCTTTCTTT
abundance: .; v_gene: TRBV29-1; d_gene: .; j_gene: TRBJ2-7; CDR3aa: CSVSGSSYEQYF; CDR3nt: TGCAGCGTTAGCGGGTCCTCCTACGAGCAGTACTTC